One and the same sample provided the 4 T cell receptor beta chains below, sequenced in a study of radiotherapy plus CTLA-4 blockade in lung cancer. The protocol was immunoSEQ multiplex PCR, while the TCRdb copy is restricted to in-frame clones and leaves out a portion. Here the sample spans under 65,000 clones, 70% to 80% being singletons. Source: peripheral blood, taken from a patient treated with radiotherapy plus ipilimumab. Every receptor here comes from a human donor with non-small cell lung cancer who had a complete response to radiotherapy plus ipilimumab.

The gene calls are TRBV7-6 and TRBJ2-5; TRBD1 might be the D (6 bases). The germline V gene encodes CDR1 SGHVS and CDR2 FNYEAQ. The CDR3 sequence is 16 residues long. V lost 6 bases, J lost 0 bases, and 17 bases lay in between. The CDR3 coding sequence is TGTGCCAGCAGTTTACAGGGCAATCCGTACCAAGAGACCCAGTACTTC. It codes for CASSLQGNPYQETQYF.

The chain links TRBV4-3 to TRBJ2-4; D uncertain. V was clipped by 0 bases and J by 6 bases, with 9 bases between them. The CDR3 runs to 14 residues. The V gene's germline CDR1 is LGHNA and CDR2 YSLEER. The chain's CDR3 is CASSQDGVRNIQYF. Here the CDR3 DNA reads TGCGCCAGCAGCCAAGACGGTGTGAGAAACATTCAGTACTTC.

V is TRBV5-1 and J is TRBJ2-2, with 12 bases fitting TRBD2. From germline, CDR1 is SGHRS and CDR2 YFSETQ. The V segment lost 5 bases and the J segment 4 bases; nucleotides outside the gene matches: 9. The CDR3 runs 17 residues. The CDR3 region is CASSSTSGSSGTGELFF. CDR3 in DNA: TGCGCCAGCAGTTCGACTAGCGGGAGTTCGGGCACCGGGGAGCTGTTTTTT.

The V and J genes are TRBV14 and TRBJ1-1; a weak D match, TRBD1 (5 bases). CDR1 is SGHDN and CDR2 is FVKESK in the germline V gene. The CDR3 is 16 amino acids. V lost 0 bases and J 0 bases, leaving 11 bases between the germline ends. The CDR3 bases are TGTGCCAGCAGCCAAGATGGGGGGATCATGAACACTGAAGCTTTCTTT. Translating it yields CASSQDGGIMNTEAFF.